Listed below are T cell receptor beta chains from one sample, sequenced in a study of shared clonotypes between healthy human individuals. Here immunoSEQ multiplex PCR was the method, and the copy in TCRdb shows in-frame clones only, minus some. Counted here are 1.5 million to 1.9 million clones, approximately 98% occurring once; the ten biggest clones make up roughly 0.4%. The sequencing input was naive CD4+ T cells sorted from blood. Receptor source: a man younger than 45 in good health. Each CDR3 is given with its conserved first and last residue. Fields, in order: CDR3 length, D gene, J gene, V gene, clone size, CDR3 protein, CDR3 DNA. A D gene is named only where the DNA matches it firmly. Part of the rows lack a size; the others show once, few, many or a class for expanded clones.

18 | TRBD2 | TRBJ2-1 | TRBV5-1 | NA | CASSLPRTSGRAINEQFF | TGCGCCAGCAGTTTGCCTCGGACTAGCGGGAGGGCTATCAATGAGCAGTTCTTC
12 | NA | TRBJ2-1 | TRBV4-3 | NA | CASSGRRDEQFF | TGCGCCAGCAGCGGGAGGCGGGATGAGCAGTTCTTC
18 | TRBD2 | TRBJ2-2 | TRBV7-6 | NA | CASSLVASGSSDTGELFF | TGTGCCAGCAGCTTAGTCGCTAGCGGTTCAAGCGACACCGGGGAGCTGTTTTTT
13 | NA | TRBJ1-1 | TRBV30 | NA | CAWSEGLDTEAFF | TGTGCCTGGAGTGAGGGTCTGGACACTGAAGCTTTCTTT
15 | TRBD1 | TRBJ2-2 | TRBV5-6 | NA | CASSNRDRSTGELFF | TGTGCCAGCAGCAACCGGGACAGATCCACCGGGGAGCTGTTTTTT
16 | TRBD2 | TRBJ2-1 | TRBV5-1 | NA | CASESGALGSYNEQFF | TGCGCCAGCGAAAGCGGGGCCCTTGGCTCCTACAATGAGCAGTTCTTC
11 | NA | TRBJ2-3 | TRBV29-1 | once | CSAMGGDTQYF | TGCAGTGCAATGGGGGGAGATACGCAGTATTTT
15 | NA | TRBJ2-3 | TRBV30 | NA | CAWSVQSGSTDTQYF | TGTGCCTGGAGTGTACAGTCAGGAAGCACAGATACGCAGTATTTT
15 | TRBD1 | TRBJ2-2 | TRBV19 | NA | CASIWTGRNTGELFF | TGTGCCAGTATCTGGACAGGGAGAAACACCGGGGAGCTGTTTTTT
13 | NA | TRBJ2-5 | TRBV5-4 | NA | CASSLRGSETQYF | TGTGCCAGCAGCTTAAGAGGGAGTGAGACCCAGTACTTC
13 | NA | TRBJ2-3 | TRBV7-3 | NA | CASSSSRTDTQYF | TGTGCCAGCAGCTCGAGCCGCACAGATACGCAGTATTTT
13 | NA | TRBJ2-1 | TRBV5-4 | NA | CASSSRQDNEQFF | TGTGCCAGCAGCTCCCGACAAGACAATGAGCAGTTCTTC
14 | NA | TRBJ1-1 | TRBV7-9 | once | CASSSREERSEAFF | TGTGCCAGCAGCTCCCGCGAGGAGCGATCTGAAGCTTTCTTT
15 | NA | TRBJ1-1 | TRBV19 | NA | CASSITPATNTEAFF | TGTGCCAGTAGTATAACCCCAGCAACGAACACTGAAGCTTTCTTT
15 | TRBD1 | TRBJ2-3 | TRBV18 | NA | CASSRRTGDTDTQYF | TGTGCCAGCTCACGACGGACAGGAGACACAGATACGCAGTATTTT
15 | NA | TRBJ2-5 | TRBV7-2 | NA | CASSSHGGGGETQYF | TGTGCCAGCAGCTCTCACGGCGGGGGCGGAGAGACCCAGTACTTC
15 | NA | TRBJ2-3 | TRBV6-5 | NA | CASSPRGGNTDTQYF | TGTGCCAGCAGTCCCAGAGGTGGGAACACAGATACGCAGTATTTT
15 | TRBD2 | TRBJ2-2 | TRBV19 | NA | CASSIASGTTGELFF | TGTGCCAGTAGTATTGCTAGCGGGACGACCGGGGAGCTGTTTTTT
15 | TRBD1 | TRBJ2-7 | TRBV18 | NA | CASSPPTGGAYEQYF | TGTGCCAGCTCACCACCGACAGGGGGCGCCTACGAGCAGTACTTC
15 | NA | TRBJ1-1 | TRBV5-1 | NA | CASSTSGTSFTEAFF | TGCGCCAGCAGCACCTCCGGGACCTCCTTCACTGAAGCTTTCTTT
16 | NA | TRBJ2-6 | TRBV2 | NA | CASGVKWGSGANVLTF | TGTGCCAGCGGGGTCAAGTGGGGCTCTGGGGCCAACGTCCTGACTTTC
19 | NA | TRBJ1-3 | TRBV9 | NA | CASSVLPGAGVISGNTIYF | TGTGCCAGCAGCGTTCTCCCTGGGGCAGGGGTGATCTCTGGAAACACCATATATTTT
15 | TRBD2 | TRBJ2-7 | TRBV10-1 | NA | CASSEGLAGYYEQYF | TGCGCCAGCAGTGAAGGACTAGCGGGATACTACGAGCAGTACTTC
15 | NA | TRBJ1-4 | TRBV5-1 | NA | CASSDPRKGQEKLFF | TGCGCCAGCAGCGATCCACGTAAGGGGCAGGAAAAACTGTTTTTT
14 | NA | TRBJ2-7 | TRBV11-2 | NA | CASSLAGGHYEQYF | TGTGCCAGCAGCTTAGCCGGGGGCCACTACGAGCAGTACTTC
15 | TRBD1 | TRBJ1-5 | TRBV19 | NA | CASNERQGANQPQHF | TGTGCCAGTAACGAAAGACAGGGGGCTAATCAGCCCCAGCATTTT
14 | TRBD1 | TRBJ2-2 | TRBV29-1 | NA | CSVQPGQGGGELFF | TGCAGCGTTCAGCCGGGACAGGGGGGCGGGGAGCTGTTTTTT
12 | NA | TRBJ1-2 | TRBV28 | NA | CASSLNPYGYTF | TGTGCCAGCAGTTTAAACCCTTATGGCTACACCTTC
13 | NA | TRBJ2-7 | TRBV5-4 | NA | CASTSISTGEQYF | TGTGCCAGCACCTCTATAAGCACCGGCGAGCAGTACTTC
15 | NA | TRBJ2-5 | TRBV10-3 | NA | CAISVLNSRGGTQYF | TGTGCCATCAGTGTGCTAAACTCTAGAGGGGGGACCCAGTACTTC
14 | NA | TRBJ2-3 | TRBV9 | NA | CASSVVPGADTQYF | TGTGCCAGCAGCGTAGTTCCAGGGGCAGATACGCAGTATTTT
15 | TRBD1 | TRBJ2-1 | TRBV18 | NA | CASSSRGTGGNEQFF | TGTGCCAGCTCGTCGCGCGGGACAGGGGGGAATGAGCAGTTCTTC
15 | TRBD1 | TRBJ2-1 | TRBV18 | NA | CASSGRDRAYNEQFF | TGTGCCAGCTCAGGCCGGGACAGGGCTTACAATGAGCAGTTCTTC
14 | TRBD1 | TRBJ1-4 | TRBV6-6 | NA | CASSRTGGREKLFF | TGTGCCAGCAGCCGGACAGGGGGACGGGAAAAACTGTTTTTT
11 | NA | TRBJ2-1 | TRBV20-1 | NA | CSFPAFDEQFF | TGCAGTTTCCCAGCCTTCGATGAGCAGTTCTTC
15 | NA | TRBJ2-7 | TRBV27 | NA | CASSYDLGSSYEQYF | TGTGCCAGCAGCTATGACCTCGGGAGCTCCTACGAGCAGTACTTC
14 | NA | TRBJ2-7 | TRBV18 | NA | CASSSREFSYEQYF | TGTGCCAGCTCATCTCGGGAGTTCTCCTACGAGCAGTACTTC
17 | TRBD1 | TRBJ1-5 | TRBV25-1 | NA | CASSESTGAVGNQPQHF | TGTGCCAGCAGTGAATCTACAGGGGCTGTGGGCAATCAGCCCCAGCATTTT
15 | TRBD2 | TRBJ2-7 | TRBV2 | NA | CASSLRGLAGGEQYF | TGTGCCAGCAGCTTGAGAGGACTAGCGGGAGGCGAGCAGTACTTC
14 | NA | TRBJ2-7 | TRBV7-9 | NA | CASSFKGSSYEQYF | TGTGCCAGCAGCTTTAAAGGGAGCTCCTACGAGCAGTACTTC
15 | TRBD2 | TRBJ2-1 | TRBV6-5 | NA | CASKGLAGSYNEQFF | TGTGCCAGCAAGGGACTAGCGGGATCCTACAATGAGCAGTTCTTC